The rows below give T cell receptor beta chains drawn from one sample of a study of T cell responses to AZD1222 COVID-19 vaccine. TCRdb keeps only in-frame clones here, not all; method: immunoSEQ multiplex PCR. The sample lists 90,000 to 130,000 clones, less than 95% occurring once. The sequences come from peripheral blood, collected on day 0 of AZD1222 vaccination. These TCRs come from an adult in good health. Each CDR3 is given with its conserved first and last residue. A D gene is named only where the DNA matches it firmly.

J gene: TRBJ2-2; V gene: TRBV10-2; D gene: TRBD1; CDR3 protein: CASSGGAGTGELFF
J gene: TRBJ2-7; V gene: TRBV2; D gene: NA; CDR3 protein: CASHRDESYEQYF
J gene: TRBJ2-1; V gene: TRBV12-3/TRBV12-4; D gene: NA; CDR3 protein: CASSLGGDEQFF
J gene: TRBJ1-2; V gene: TRBV9; D gene: TRBD1; CDR3 protein: CASSPQTGGNYGYTF
J gene: TRBJ2-5; V gene: TRBV9; D gene: NA; CDR3 protein: CASSRTQETQYF
J gene: TRBJ2-1; V gene: TRBV30; D gene: TRBD1; CDR3 protein: CAWGNGQGGNEQFF
J gene: TRBJ1-2; V gene: TRBV7-9; D gene: NA; CDR3 protein: CASSPDVGYGYTF
J gene: TRBJ1-2; V gene: TRBV6-2/TRBV6-3; D gene: NA; CDR3 protein: CASSYLSGYGYTF
J gene: TRBJ1-1; V gene: TRBV7-8; D gene: TRBD1; CDR3 protein: CASSSQGVSTEAFF
J gene: TRBJ1-4; V gene: TRBV15; D gene: NA; CDR3 protein: CATSRDLGEKLFF
J gene: TRBJ2-3; V gene: TRBV9; D gene: TRBD2; CDR3 protein: CASSGSGRAGGETQYF
J gene: TRBJ2-7; V gene: TRBV6-1; D gene: NA; CDR3 protein: CASSEAQGLTYEQYF
J gene: TRBJ1-5; V gene: TRBV15; D gene: TRBD1; CDR3 protein: CATSRETGTGRNQPQHF
J gene: TRBJ1-2; V gene: TRBV6-5; D gene: TRBD1; CDR3 protein: CASKGTGPGYTF
J gene: TRBJ2-3; V gene: TRBV2; D gene: TRBD2; CDR3 protein: CARGGPRWGTDTQYF
J gene: TRBJ2-1; V gene: TRBV19; D gene: TRBD2; CDR3 protein: CASKGGGALKNEQFF
J gene: TRBJ2-2; V gene: TRBV6-2/TRBV6-3; D gene: TRBD1; CDR3 protein: CASSYSAGGGTGELFF
J gene: TRBJ1-5; V gene: TRBV12-3/TRBV12-4; D gene: NA; CDR3 protein: CASSPTGGQPQHF
J gene: TRBJ1-1; V gene: TRBV19; D gene: NA; CDR3 protein: CASSIGGSQAFF
J gene: TRBJ2-7; V gene: TRBV7-2; D gene: NA; CDR3 protein: CASRSGRRDEQYF
J gene: TRBJ2-2; V gene: TRBV18; D gene: TRBD2; CDR3 protein: CASSPSLAGNTGELFF
J gene: TRBJ2-7; V gene: TRBV19; D gene: NA; CDR3 protein: CASSIPGRAYEQYF
J gene: TRBJ2-3; V gene: TRBV6-2/TRBV6-3; D gene: NA; CDR3 protein: CASSNWDATDTQYF
J gene: TRBJ1-5; V gene: TRBV28; D gene: NA; CDR3 protein: CASSLTGQANQPQHF
J gene: TRBJ2-2; V gene: TRBV18; D gene: TRBD1; CDR3 protein: CASSPNAGQAGELFF
J gene: TRBJ2-1; V gene: TRBV6-4; D gene: TRBD2; CDR3 protein: CASSRLAGRASRQFF
J gene: TRBJ1-1; V gene: TRBV6-5; D gene: TRBD1; CDR3 protein: CASIFSGQGGEAFF
J gene: TRBJ2-3; V gene: TRBV9; D gene: NA; CDR3 protein: CASSARSPTDTQYF
J gene: TRBJ2-5; V gene: TRBV28; D gene: TRBD1; CDR3 protein: CASRLDRGRTETQYF
J gene: TRBJ1-2; V gene: TRBV28; D gene: TRBD1; CDR3 protein: CASSSSGQGNYGYTF
J gene: TRBJ1-1; V gene: TRBV7-9; D gene: TRBD1; CDR3 protein: CASSTGQLNTEAFF
J gene: TRBJ2-5; V gene: TRBV3-1/TRBV3-2; D gene: TRBD2; CDR3 protein: CASSRNSGRAQETQYF
J gene: TRBJ1-5; V gene: TRBV11-2; D gene: NA; CDR3 protein: CASSPGGSSNQPQHF
J gene: TRBJ1-5; V gene: TRBV4-1; D gene: NA; CDR3 protein: CASSQGLGVNQPQHF
J gene: TRBJ2-1; V gene: TRBV5-1; D gene: TRBD1; CDR3 protein: CASSLQGAGNEQFF
J gene: TRBJ1-2; V gene: TRBV19; D gene: NA; CDR3 protein: CASSIEGGLGGYTF
J gene: TRBJ2-2; V gene: TRBV10-2; D gene: TRBD1; CDR3 protein: CASGPDRGRSGELFF
J gene: TRBJ1-2; V gene: TRBV5-1; D gene: NA; CDR3 protein: CASSTGNYGYTF
J gene: TRBJ1-1; V gene: TRBV19; D gene: NA; CDR3 protein: CASSIRLNTEAFF
J gene: TRBJ2-2; V gene: TRBV12-5; D gene: NA; CDR3 protein: CASAKDGYTGELFF
J gene: TRBJ2-3; V gene: TRBV5-3; D gene: TRBD2; CDR3 protein: CARSLTSGGAADTQYF
J gene: TRBJ1-4; V gene: TRBV4-2; D gene: TRBD1; CDR3 protein: CASSQDWGTGATNEKLFF
J gene: TRBJ1-3; V gene: TRBV9; D gene: NA; CDR3 protein: CASSVAGGGTGNTIYF
J gene: TRBJ1-1; V gene: TRBV19; D gene: NA; CDR3 protein: CASSIGPANTEAFF
J gene: TRBJ1-1; V gene: TRBV5-1; D gene: TRBD1; CDR3 protein: CASSPGPRGSNTEAFF
J gene: TRBJ2-7; V gene: TRBV28; D gene: NA; CDR3 protein: CASSLRVGGGGEQYF
J gene: TRBJ1-1; V gene: TRBV4-2; D gene: NA; CDR3 protein: CASSLDLKAGEAFF
J gene: TRBJ2-5; V gene: TRBV14; D gene: TRBD1; CDR3 protein: CASSLDRGPQKETQYF
J gene: TRBJ1-2; V gene: TRBV2; D gene: NA; CDR3 protein: CASSVSRQGYTF
J gene: TRBJ2-1; V gene: TRBV27; D gene: TRBD1; CDR3 protein: CASSSWTGRIIPEQFF
J gene: TRBJ1-5; V gene: TRBV6-2/TRBV6-3; D gene: NA; CDR3 protein: CASSYRGTSNQPQHF
J gene: TRBJ1-2; V gene: TRBV5-8; D gene: NA; CDR3 protein: CASSLALFVNYGYTF
J gene: TRBJ2-5; V gene: TRBV28; D gene: TRBD1; CDR3 protein: CASRVTGGRETQYF
J gene: TRBJ2-3; V gene: TRBV19; D gene: TRBD1; CDR3 protein: CASSIGQGASTDTQYF
J gene: TRBJ2-1; V gene: TRBV25-1; D gene: TRBD2; CDR3 protein: CASSVSGGARNEQFF
J gene: TRBJ2-1; V gene: TRBV11-3; D gene: NA; CDR3 protein: CASSLWGGPEGEQFF
J gene: TRBJ1-5; V gene: TRBV6-5; D gene: TRBD1; CDR3 protein: CASSRGGTGGEHF